Shown below are 2 T cell receptor beta chains from a single sample sequenced in a study of T-cell reconstitution after alpha-beta-depleted transplantation in children. The TCRbeta library incorporated unique molecular identifiers. Each CDR3 protein is one row after TCRdb ran MiXCR on the PCR reads. Seen here are 500,000 or so distinct CDR3 sequences, 32% observed once, and the top ten hold around 2.5%. The starting material was PBMCs from the stem cell graft donor, obtained from the stem cell graft. Receptors were obtained from a human donor who donated a stem cell graft to a child with aplastic anemia.

This rearrangement joins TRBV29-1 to TRBJ2-1; 10 nucleotides align to TRBD1. The germline CDR1 and CDR2 sequences are SQVTM and ANQGSEA. The V and J ends lost 8 bases and 5 bases, in that order; junction bases with no gene match: 6. The CDR3 has 13 residues. Here the CDR3 reads CSLTGGKNNEQFF. The DNA for the CDR3 is TGCAGCCTGACAGGGGGCAAAAACAATGAGCAGTTCTTC.

This clonotype was counted between two and nine times. The V call is TRBV12-3 or TRBV12-4, the J call TRBJ2-1; D might be TRBD2 (6 bases). The CDR3 is 14 amino acids. V was trimmed by 5 bases and J by 5 bases, leaving 13 bases between them. The CDR3 loop is CASSPTGVNNEQFF. The CDR3 coding sequence is TGTGCCAGCAGTCCCACGGGAGTAAACAATGAGCAGTTCTTC.